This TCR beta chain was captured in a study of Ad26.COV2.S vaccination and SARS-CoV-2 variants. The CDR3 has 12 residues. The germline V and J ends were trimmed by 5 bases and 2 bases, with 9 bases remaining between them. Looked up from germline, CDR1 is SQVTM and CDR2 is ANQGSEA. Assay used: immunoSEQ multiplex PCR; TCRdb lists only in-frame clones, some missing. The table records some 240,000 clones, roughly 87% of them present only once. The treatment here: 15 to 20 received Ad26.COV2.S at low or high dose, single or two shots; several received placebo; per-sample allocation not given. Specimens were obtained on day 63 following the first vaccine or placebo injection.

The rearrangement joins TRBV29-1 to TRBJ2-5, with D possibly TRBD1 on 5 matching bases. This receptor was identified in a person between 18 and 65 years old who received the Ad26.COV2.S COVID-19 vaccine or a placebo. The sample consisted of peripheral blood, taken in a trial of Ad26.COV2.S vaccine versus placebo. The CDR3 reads CSVRAGQETQYF. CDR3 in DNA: TGCAGCGTTAGGGCAGGGCAAGAGACCCAGTACTTC.